This TCR beta chain appears in the sequencing data of a study of regulatory T cells in long-lasting Graves disease. Across the study: Graves' patients with a new diagnosis had received antithyroid drugs under 3 months.

This clonotype was seen repeatedly, ten times or more. V lost 8 bases and J lost 5, with 15 bases in between. CDR3 length: 14 residues. To make TCR beta libraries, researchers used iRepertoire HTBI primers and Arm-PCR of CDR3 regions. TCRdb independently ran MiXCR on the multiplex PCR reads; one entry per CDR3 protein. Of around 500,000 distinct CDR3 sequences listed, more than 15% were seen once; the top ten hold 20% to 25%. The time point was: newly diagnosed GD, antithyroid drugs for less than 3 months. The authors made the TCR library using RNA they extracted from PBMCs. These data were likewise used in another study, on T cells in Graves' hyperthyroidism and ophthalmopathy. From that report: The study used the HTBI primer set for a first-round RT-PCR of the TCR CDR3.

The sample here was peripheral blood mononuclear cells (PBMCs), taken at new diagnosis, from a patient treated with antithyroid drugs. The V call is TRBV12-3 or TRBV12-4, the J call TRBJ2-2, with a weak D call TRBD2 (7 bases). The origin of this receptor is a middle-aged woman with Graves disease. CDR3 region: CASGQGRGTGELFF. Written as DNA, the CDR3 is TGTGCCAGCGGTCAGGGGAGGGGTACCGGGGAGCTGTTTTTT.